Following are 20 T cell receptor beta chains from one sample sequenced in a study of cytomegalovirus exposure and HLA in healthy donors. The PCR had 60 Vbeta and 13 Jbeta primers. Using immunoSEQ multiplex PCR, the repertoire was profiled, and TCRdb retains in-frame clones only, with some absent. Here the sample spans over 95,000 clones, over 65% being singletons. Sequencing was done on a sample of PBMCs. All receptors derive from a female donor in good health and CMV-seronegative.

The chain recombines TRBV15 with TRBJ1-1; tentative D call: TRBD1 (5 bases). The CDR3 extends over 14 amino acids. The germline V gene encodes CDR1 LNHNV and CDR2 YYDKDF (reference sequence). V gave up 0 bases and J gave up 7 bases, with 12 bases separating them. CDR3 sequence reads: CATSREDRQREAFF. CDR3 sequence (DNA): TGTGCCACCAGCAGAGAGGATCGACAGCGTGAAGCTTTCTTT.

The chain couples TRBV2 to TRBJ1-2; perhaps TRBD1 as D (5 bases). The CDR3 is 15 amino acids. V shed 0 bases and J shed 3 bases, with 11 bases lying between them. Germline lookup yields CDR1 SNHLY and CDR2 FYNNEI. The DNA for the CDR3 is TGTGCCAGCAGTGAAGCAGGGGCCGGCCACTATGGCTACACCTTC. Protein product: CASSEAGAGHYGYTF.

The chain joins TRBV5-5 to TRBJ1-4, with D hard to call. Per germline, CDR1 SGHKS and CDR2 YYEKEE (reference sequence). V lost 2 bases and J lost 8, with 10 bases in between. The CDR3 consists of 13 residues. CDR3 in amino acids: CASSLLASEKLFF. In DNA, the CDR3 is TGTGCCAGCAGCTTACTGGCTAGCGAAAAACTGTTTTTT. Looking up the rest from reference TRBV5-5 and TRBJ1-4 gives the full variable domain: DAGVTQSPTHLIKTRGQQVTLRCSPISGHKSVSWYQQVLGQGPQFIFQYYEKEERGRGNFPDRFSARQFPNYSSELNVNALLLGDSALYLCASSLLASEKLFFGSGTQLSVL.

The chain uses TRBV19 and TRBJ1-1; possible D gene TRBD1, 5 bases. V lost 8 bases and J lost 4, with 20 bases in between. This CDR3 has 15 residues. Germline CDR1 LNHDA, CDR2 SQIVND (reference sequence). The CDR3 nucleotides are TGTGCCAGTCGCGGGACGGCGGGAGCCGTCACTGAAGCTTTCTTT. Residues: CASRGTAGAVTEAFF.

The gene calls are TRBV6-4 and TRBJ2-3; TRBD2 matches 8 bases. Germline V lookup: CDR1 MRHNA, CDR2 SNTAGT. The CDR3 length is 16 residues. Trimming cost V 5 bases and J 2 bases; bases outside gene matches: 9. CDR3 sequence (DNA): TGTGCCAGCAGTTCCCTAGCGGGCCAAACCACAGATACGCAGTATTTT. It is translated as CASSSLAGQTTDTQYF.

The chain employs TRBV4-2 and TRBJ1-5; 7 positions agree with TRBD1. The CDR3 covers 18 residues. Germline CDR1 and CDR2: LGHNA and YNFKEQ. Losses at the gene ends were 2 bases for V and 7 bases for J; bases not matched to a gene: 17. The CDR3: CASSQSPIGQGVYQPQHF. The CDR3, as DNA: TGTGCCAGCAGCCAATCCCCCATCGGGCAGGGGGTTTACCAGCCCCAGCATTTT.

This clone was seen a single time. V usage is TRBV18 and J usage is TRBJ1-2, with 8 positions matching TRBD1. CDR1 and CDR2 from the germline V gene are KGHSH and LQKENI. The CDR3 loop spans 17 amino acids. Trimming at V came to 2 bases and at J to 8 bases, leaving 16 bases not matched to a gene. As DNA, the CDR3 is TGTGCCAGCTCACCAAGTGGAGGGCAGGGGGCGCGTGAAGGCTACACCTTC. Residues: CASSPSGGQGAREGYTF. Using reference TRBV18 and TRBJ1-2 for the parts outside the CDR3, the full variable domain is NAGVMQNPRHLVRRRGQEARLRCSPMKGHSHVYWYRQLPEEGLKFMVYLQKENIIDESGMPKERFSAEFPKEGPSILRIQQVVRGDSAAYFCASSPSGGQGAREGYTFGSGTRLTVV.

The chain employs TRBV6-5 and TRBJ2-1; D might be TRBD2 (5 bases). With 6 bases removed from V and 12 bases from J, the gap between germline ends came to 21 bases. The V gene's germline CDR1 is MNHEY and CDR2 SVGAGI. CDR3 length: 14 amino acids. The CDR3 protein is CASRYNWAAEGQFF. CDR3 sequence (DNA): TGTGCCAGCAGATACAATTGGGCCGCTGAGGGGCAGTTCTTC.

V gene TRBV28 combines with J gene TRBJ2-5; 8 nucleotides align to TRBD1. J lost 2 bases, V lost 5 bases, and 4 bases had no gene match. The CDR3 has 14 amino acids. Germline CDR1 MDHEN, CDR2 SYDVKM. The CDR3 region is CASSKRTGQETQYF. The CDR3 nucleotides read TGTGCCAGCAGTAAGAGGACAGGGCAAGAGACCCAGTACTTC.

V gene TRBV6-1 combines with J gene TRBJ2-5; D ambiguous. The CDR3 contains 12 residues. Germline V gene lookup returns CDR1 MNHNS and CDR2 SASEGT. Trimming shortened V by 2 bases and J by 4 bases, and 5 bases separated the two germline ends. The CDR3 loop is CASSEQLETQYF. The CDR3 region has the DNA TGTGCCAGCAGTGAACAATTAGAGACCCAGTACTTC.

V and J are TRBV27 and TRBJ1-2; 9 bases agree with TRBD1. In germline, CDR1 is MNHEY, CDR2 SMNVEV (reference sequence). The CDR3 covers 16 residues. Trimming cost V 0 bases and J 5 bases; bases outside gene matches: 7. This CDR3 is CASSLSGQGYPYGYTF. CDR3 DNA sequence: TGTGCCAGCAGTTTATCGGGACAGGGTTACCCTTATGGCTACACCTTC.

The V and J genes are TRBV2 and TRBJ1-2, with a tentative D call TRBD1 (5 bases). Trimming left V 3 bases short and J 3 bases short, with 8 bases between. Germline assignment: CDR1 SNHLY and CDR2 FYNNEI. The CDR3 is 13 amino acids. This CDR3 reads CASSDPGYYGYTF. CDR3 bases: TGTGCCAGCAGTGACCCAGGGTACTATGGCTACACCTTC.

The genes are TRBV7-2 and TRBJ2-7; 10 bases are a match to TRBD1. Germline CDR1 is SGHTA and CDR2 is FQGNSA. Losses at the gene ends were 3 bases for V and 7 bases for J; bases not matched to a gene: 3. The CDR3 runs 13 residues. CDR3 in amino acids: CASSFGTGEEQYF. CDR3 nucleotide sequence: TGTGCCAGCAGCTTCGGGACAGGGGAGGAGCAGTACTTC.

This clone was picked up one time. Here the CDR3 DNA reads TGTGCCAGCAGCCGGGGGGGCGGGGGGCGGAATGAGCAGTTCTTC. Protein product: CASSRGGGGRNEQFF. The chain is built from TRBV9 and TRBJ2-1; TRBD2 aligns across 8 bases. The V and J ends lost 4 bases and 7 bases, in that order; junction bases with no gene match: 10. The CDR3 has 15 residues. CDR1 and CDR2 (germline): SGDLS, YYNGEE.

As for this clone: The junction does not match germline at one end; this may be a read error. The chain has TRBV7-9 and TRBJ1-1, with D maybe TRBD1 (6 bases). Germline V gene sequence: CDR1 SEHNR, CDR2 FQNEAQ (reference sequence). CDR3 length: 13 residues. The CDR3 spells CSSSLQEGAEAFF. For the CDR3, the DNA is TGTTCCAGCAGCTTACAAGAGGGGGCTGAAGCTTTCTTT.

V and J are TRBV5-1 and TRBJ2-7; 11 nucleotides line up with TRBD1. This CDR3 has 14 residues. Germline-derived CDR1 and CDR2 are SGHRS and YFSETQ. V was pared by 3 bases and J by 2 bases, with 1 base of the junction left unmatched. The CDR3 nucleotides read TGCGCCAGCAGCTCGGGACAGGGGGCCTACGAGCAGTACTTC. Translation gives CASSSGQGAYEQYF.

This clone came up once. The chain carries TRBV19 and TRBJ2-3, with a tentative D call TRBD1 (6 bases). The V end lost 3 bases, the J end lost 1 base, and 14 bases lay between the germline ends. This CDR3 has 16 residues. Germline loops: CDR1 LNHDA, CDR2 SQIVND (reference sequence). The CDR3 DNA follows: TGTGCCAGTAGTATGTTGGTGGCAGGGGGCACAGATACGCAGTATTTT. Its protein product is CASSMLVAGGTDTQYF.

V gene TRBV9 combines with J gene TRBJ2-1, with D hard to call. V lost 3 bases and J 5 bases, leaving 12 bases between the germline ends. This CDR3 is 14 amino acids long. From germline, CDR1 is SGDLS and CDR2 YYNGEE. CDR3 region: CASSAGGSDNEQFF. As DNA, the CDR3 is TGTGCCAGCAGCGCCGGTGGCAGCGACAATGAGCAGTTCTTC.

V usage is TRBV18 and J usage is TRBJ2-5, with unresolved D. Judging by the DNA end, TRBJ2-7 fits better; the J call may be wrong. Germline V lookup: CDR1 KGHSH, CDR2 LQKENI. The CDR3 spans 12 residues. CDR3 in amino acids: CASSPSSYEQYF. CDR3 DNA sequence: TGTGCCAGCTCACCGAGCTCCTACGAGCAGTACTTC.

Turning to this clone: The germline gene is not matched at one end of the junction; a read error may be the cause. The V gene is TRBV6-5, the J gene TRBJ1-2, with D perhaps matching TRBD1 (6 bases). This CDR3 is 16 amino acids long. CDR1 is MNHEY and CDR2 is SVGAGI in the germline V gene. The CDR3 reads CASSYSASGANYDYTF. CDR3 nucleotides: TGTGCCAGCAGTTACTCGGCTTCAGGGGCTAACTATGACTACACCTTC.